One sample yielded the 30 T cell receptor beta chains listed below, sequenced in a study of blood T cell repertoires in COVID-19. The protocol was immunoSEQ multiplex PCR, while the TCRdb copy is restricted to in-frame clones and leaves out a portion. Here the sample spans approximately 93,000 clones, around 86% being singletons. Specimen: peripheral blood. The origin of the receptors is a human donor in a cohort sampled during active COVID-19.

The chain links TRBV6-8 to TRBJ1-5; D not certain. CDR1 and CDR2 from the germline V gene are MNHGY and SAAAGT. V dropped 2 bases and J dropped 5 bases, with 22 bases sitting between them. The CDR3 has 18 amino acids. The DNA for the CDR3 is TGTGCCAGCAGTTACCCACCTAGCGGTTTTTGGTTGGATCAGCCCCAGCATTTT. Protein product: CASSYPPSGFWLDQPQHF.

Worth noting for this clone: A junction end diverges from the germline sequence, so it may reflect a read error. The V and J genes are TRBV2 and TRBJ2-7; 9 bases fit TRBD2. From germline, CDR1 is SNHLY and CDR2 FYNNEI. CDR3 size: 13 residues. In DNA, the CDR3 is TGTGCCAGCAGTGGCGCGCTAGCGGGATTCTTGGACTTC. This gives the protein CASSGALAGFLDF.

This clone appeared a single time. CDR3 DNA sequence: TGTGCCAGCAGTGAAAAATTGTGGACAGGGAGGAATTCACCCCTCCACTTT. This translates into CASSEKLWTGRNSPLHF. The V gene is TRBV6-1, the J gene TRBJ1-6; 8 nucleotides agree with TRBD1. V lost 2 bases to trimming and J lost 7 bases; unmatched junction nucleotides: 10. The CDR3 is made up of 17 amino acids. Per germline, CDR1 MNHNS and CDR2 SASEGT.

V gene TRBV23-1 combines with J gene TRBJ1-5; D gene uncertain. TRBV23-1 qualifies as an ORF whose function is uncertain. The V end lost 5 bases, the J end lost 2 bases, and 10 bases lay between the germline ends. The CDR3 contains 14 residues. CDR3 loop: CASSRGFRNQPQHF. The CDR3 region has the DNA TGCGCCAGCAGTAGAGGCTTCCGCAATCAGCCCCAGCATTTT.

This clone was seen a few times. This chain connects TRBV19 to TRBJ1-1; 12 bases match TRBD1. CDR1 LNHDA and CDR2 SQIVND come from the germline V gene (reference sequence). J gave up 0 bases and V 6 bases, and 8 bases lay outside the gene matches. This CDR3 is 17 amino acids long. CDR3 in DNA: TGTGCCAGTAGGGACTGGGGGACAGGGGGCCTGAACACTGAAGCTTTCTTT. It encodes CASRDWGTGGLNTEAFF. Full variable domain (outside the CDR3, taken from reference TRBV19 and TRBJ1-1): DGGITQSPKYLFRKEGQNVTLSCEQNLNHDAMYWYRQDPGQGLRLIYYSQIVNDFQKGDIAEGYSVSREKKESFPLTVTSAQKNPTAFYLCASRDWGTGGLNTEAFFGQGTRLTVV.

J is TRBJ2-7 and V is TRBV6-2 or TRBV6-3; weak D call: TRBD2 (6 bases). The CDR3 extends over 16 amino acids. Germline CDR1 and CDR2: MNHEY and SVGEGT. The V end lost 4 bases, the J end lost 5 bases, and 21 bases lay between the germline ends. CDR3 residues: CASSSLASEAANEQYF. The CDR3 DNA is TGTGCCAGCAGTTCGTTGGCTAGCGAGGCGGCCAACGAGCAGTACTTC.

This clone was seen a few times. The chain carries TRBV27 and TRBJ1-1; no reliable D call. This CDR3 contains 14 residues. Trimming left V 7 bases short and J 1 base short, with 13 bases between. Germline assignment: CDR1 MNHEY and CDR2 SMNVEV (reference sequence). DNA for the CDR3: TGTGCCAGCAAAACAGCTTCACCGAACACTGAAGCTTTCTTT. This codes for CASKTASPNTEAFF.

CDR3 nucleotides: TGTGCCAGCAGCCGGGAGGGACTAGCCCTATACGAGCAGTACTTC. Encoded protein: CASSREGLALYEQYF. The rearrangement uses TRBV6-5 and TRBJ2-7, with 9 bases aligning to TRBD2. V shed 6 bases, J shed 4 bases, and the junction held 10 bases outside the gene matches. CDR1 MNHEY and CDR2 SVGAGI come from the germline V gene. The CDR3 sequence is 15 residues long.

In this sample, this clone turned up a few times. This chain uses TRBV28 with TRBJ1-2; D remains ambiguous. Germline loops: CDR1 MDHEN, CDR2 SYDVKM. Trimming stripped 2 bases from V and 8 bases from J, with 6 bases between. This CDR3 spans 11 amino acids. This chain's CDR3 is CASSLGGGYTF. CDR3 DNA: TGTGCCAGCAGTTTAGGAGGCGGCTACACCTTC.

The chain has TRBV15 and TRBJ1-4; 12 nucleotides agree with TRBD1. Losses at the gene ends were 3 bases for V and 7 bases for J; bases not matched to a gene: 9. The V gene's germline CDR1 is LNHNV and CDR2 YYDKDF (reference sequence). The CDR3 spans 17 residues. The CDR3 sequence is CATSRAGTGGEGEKLFF. DNA of the CDR3: TGTGCCACCAGCAGGGCCGGGACAGGGGGCGAGGGTGAAAAACTGTTTTTT.

V and J are TRBV27 and TRBJ2-1, with a weak D call TRBD2 (6 bases). V lost 2 bases to trimming and J lost 1 base, with 12 bases between them. The CDR3 sequence is 16 residues long. In germline, CDR1 is MNHEY, CDR2 SMNVEV (reference sequence). The CDR3 spells CASSLVGTGSYNEQFF. The CDR3, as DNA: TGTGCCAGCAGTTTAGTAGGGACTGGGTCCTACAATGAGCAGTTCTTC.

The V call is TRBV5-1, the J call TRBJ2-2; 7 bases fit TRBD1. Germline V lookup: CDR1 SGHRS, CDR2 YFSETQ. J lost 5 bases, V lost 2 bases, and 9 bases had no gene match. The CDR3 extends over 16 amino acids. CDR3 in amino acids: CASSFPPGTETGELFF. The CDR3 DNA reads TGCGCCAGCAGCTTCCCCCCTGGGACAGAAACCGGGGAGCTGTTTTTT.

This chain uses TRBV24-1 with TRBJ2-1; TRBD1 aligns across 7 bases. The germline V gene has CDR1 KGHDR and CDR2 SFDVKD. The CDR3 is made up of 14 amino acids. V lost 0 bases and J lost 10; bases outside the gene matches: 5. CDR3 loop: CATSDLGGQAEQFF. The CDR3 DNA reads TGTGCCACCAGTGATTTGGGCGGACAGGCCGAGCAGTTCTTC.

V and J are TRBV19 and TRBJ2-5, with D hard to call. Trimming took off 6 bases at V and 7 bases at J, with 15 bases between the two ends. The CDR3 covers 13 residues. Germline assignment: CDR1 LNHDA and CDR2 SQIVND (reference sequence). The CDR3 here is CASSSRSIGTQYF. CDR3 DNA sequence: TGTGCCAGTAGCTCCCGGAGTATCGGGACCCAGTACTTC.

This chain uses TRBV11-2 with TRBJ2-3; tentatively, D is TRBD2 (6 bases). CDR3 length: 15 residues. Germline V gives CDR1 SGHAT, CDR2 FQNNGV. Trimming cost V 0 bases and J 2 bases, with 9 bases left between them. The CDR3 coding sequence is TGTGCCAGCAGCTTAGACGGGGGAATCACAGATACGCAGTATTTT. Translated, it gives CASSLDGGITDTQYF. Variable domain in full (rest from reference TRBV11-2 and TRBJ2-3): EAGVAQSPRYKIIEKRQSVAFWCNPISGHATLYWYQQILGQGPKLLIQFQNNGVVDDSQLPKDRFSAERLKGVDSTLKIQPAKLEDSAVYLCASSLDGGITDTQYFGPGTRLTVL.

The genes are TRBV7-9 and TRBJ2-5, with 9 positions matching TRBD1. The CDR3 length is 13 residues. V was pared by 3 bases and J by 7 bases, with 3 bases of the junction left unmatched. Germline CDR1 is SEHNR and CDR2 is FQNEAQ (reference sequence). The CDR3 is CASSFTGGSTQYF. CDR3 DNA sequence: TGTGCCAGCAGCTTTACAGGGGGCTCGACCCAGTACTTC.

Written as DNA, the CDR3 is TGTGCCAGCAGTGAGACTAGCGGGAGTTACAATGAGCAGTTCTTC. Protein: CASSETSGSYNEQFF. This chain joins TRBV28 and TRBJ2-1, with 12 positions matching TRBD2. The CDR3 spans 15 residues. Per the germline V gene, CDR1 is MDHEN and CDR2 is SYDVKM. Trimming cost V 5 bases and J 4 bases; bases outside gene matches: 3. The complete variable domain, with remaining parts taken from reference TRBV28 and TRBJ2-1, reads DVKVTQSSRYLVKRTGEKVFLECVQDMDHENMFWYRQDPGLGLRLIYFSYDVKMKEKGDIPEGYSVSREKKERFSLILESASTNQTSMYLCASSETSGSYNEQFFGPGTRLTVL.

This clone was observed a single time. This rearrangement joins TRBV15 to TRBJ2-2, with 8 nucleotides matching TRBD2. The germline V gene has CDR1 LNHNV and CDR2 YYDKDF (reference sequence). The CDR3 is made up of 17 amino acids. Trimming took 0 bases from V and 6 from J; bases not matched to a gene: 9. CDR3 sequence reads: CATSRDKTLAEAGELFF. CDR3 nucleotide sequence: TGTGCCACCAGCAGAGATAAGACACTAGCGGAAGCCGGGGAGCTGTTTTTT. The full variable domain, in which reference TRBV15 and TRBJ2-2 provide the parts outside the CDR3, is DAMVIQNPRYQVTQFGKPVTLSCSQTLNHNVMYWYQQKSSQAPKLLFHYYDKDFNNEADTPDNFQSRRPNTSFCFLDIRSPGLGDTAMYLCATSRDKTLAEAGELFFGEGSRLTVL.

V is TRBV10-3 and J is TRBJ2-1, with 11 positions matching TRBD2. CDR3 length: 18 residues. Germline V CDR1 and CDR2: ENHRY, SYGVKD. Trimming at V came to 3 bases and at J to 0 bases, leaving 7 bases not matched to a gene. The CDR3: CAISDASGRTSSYNEQFF. The DNA for the CDR3 is TGTGCCATCAGTGACGCTAGCGGGAGGACTAGCTCCTACAATGAGCAGTTCTTC.

V and J are TRBV7-3 and TRBJ2-1; D possibly corresponds to TRBD2 (5 bases). V was clipped by 4 bases and J by 7 bases, with 14 bases between them. CDR3 length: 14 amino acids. Germline values: CDR1 SGHTA, CDR2 FQGTGA. The CDR3 bases are TGTGCCAGCAGCTCCACTAGTCTTAAAAATGAGCAGTTCTTC. Its protein product is CASSSTSLKNEQFF.

The chain uses TRBV6-5 and TRBJ2-5; a weak D match, TRBD2 (6 bases). Germline CDR1 and CDR2: MNHEY and SVGAGI. V was cut by 2 bases and J by 2 bases, with 6 bases left in between. The CDR3 is 13 residues long. The CDR3 DNA follows: TGTGCCAGCAGTTACGGGGGGCAAGAGACCCAGTACTTC. Translating gives CASSYGGQETQYF.

This clone was recorded a few times. This chain connects TRBV20-1 to TRBJ2-7; D unclear. V lost 3 bases to trimming and J lost 1 base, with 4 bases between them. The CDR3 has 11 amino acids. The germline CDR1 and CDR2 sequences are DFQATT and SNEGSKA (reference sequence). The CDR3 DNA reads TGCAGTGCTAGTCGTTCCTACGAGCAGTACTTC. This sequence encodes CSASRSYEQYF.

The chain couples TRBV7-6 to TRBJ2-5; 9 bases map to TRBD2. The CDR3 spans 16 residues. Germline CDR1 is SGHVS and CDR2 is FNYEAQ. V gave up 6 bases and J gave up 4 bases; unmatched junction bases: 12. The CDR3 DNA sequence: TGTGCCAGCAGGGCGGGAGGGGCGTTCCAGGGAGAGACCCAGTACTTC. Translating it yields CASRAGGAFQGETQYF.

This clone was detected only once. The V call is TRBV28, the J call TRBJ2-3; 9 positions agree with TRBD1. CDR1 MDHEN and CDR2 SYDVKM come from the germline V gene. V trimming: 5 bases; J trimming: 3 bases; junction bases outside the gene matches: 9. The CDR3 is 16 amino acids. The CDR3 coding sequence is TGTGCCAGCAGTGGGGGGGGACAGGGTCAAACAGATACGCAGTATTTT. It encodes CASSGGGQGQTDTQYF.

CDR3 bases: TGTGCCAGCAGTCCGCTAGGGGGGGATGAAGCTTTCTTT. Amino acid sequence: CASSPLGGDEAFF. The genes are TRBV28 and TRBJ1-1, with D maybe TRBD1 (6 bases). The CDR3 length is 13 residues. CDR1 MDHEN and CDR2 SYDVKM come from the germline V gene. V dropped 5 bases and J dropped 7 bases, with 14 bases sitting between them.

The rearrangement joins TRBV27 to TRBJ2-5; 9 bases map to TRBD1. The CDR3 consists of 16 residues. CDR1 and CDR2 from the germline V gene are MNHEY and SMNVEV (reference sequence). The trim removed 3 bases at V and 5 bases at J, leaving 10 bases unmatched. CDR3 residues: CASSFLGTGGRETQYF. In DNA, the CDR3 is TGTGCCAGCAGTTTCCTAGGCACAGGGGGCAGGGAGACCCAGTACTTC.

This chain links TRBV3-1 (or the pseudogene TRBV3-2) with TRBJ1-6, with 7 bases lining up with TRBD1. The CDR3 runs to 14 residues. The V gene end was trimmed by 4 bases and the J gene end by 6 bases; junction bases not matched to a gene: 3. Germline V gives CDR1 LGHDT, CDR2 YNNKEL (reference sequence). The CDR3 region is CASSRAGGNSPLHF. The CDR3 DNA follows: TGTGCCAGCAGCCGAGCAGGGGGTAATTCACCCCTCCACTTT.

The genes are TRBV6-5 and TRBJ2-7, with TRBD1 matching over 9 bases. This CDR3 is built from 13 residues. Germline V gives CDR1 MNHEY, CDR2 SVGAGI. The ends lost 8 bases at V and 3 bases at J; junction bases unmatched: 5. CDR3 DNA sequence: TGTGCCAGCCCCGGGACAGGGAACTACGAGCAGTACTTC. Its protein is CASPGTGNYEQYF.

The CDR3 loop is CSVRETNYGYTF. The CDR3 DNA reads TGCAGCGTTAGAGAGACTAACTATGGCTACACCTTC. V and J are TRBV29-1 and TRBJ1-2; D is ambiguous. V gave up 5 bases and J gave up 0 bases, with 7 bases separating them. Germline loops: CDR1 SQVTM, CDR2 ANQGSEA. The CDR3 has 12 residues.

The chain links TRBV21-1 to TRBJ2-7; the table's D call, TRBD1, has no DNA check behind it. TRBV21-1 is a recognized pseudogene. The CDR3 has 13 residues. The CDR3 sequence is CASTPPGQPQLIF. CDR3 bases: TGTGCCAGCACCCCGCCCGGACAGCCTCAACTTATCTTC.